This is a list of T cell receptor beta chains from one sample in a study of neurological immune-mediated disorders. TCRdb re-called the 5' RACE reads with MiXCR, one entry per CDR3 protein. The sample has tens of thousands of distinct CDR3 sequences, more than 8.5% seen once. The sequencing input was PBMCs. The receptors come from a man younger than 40 in good health. CDR3s include the opening cysteine and the closing phenylalanine or tryptophan.

TRBV6-1	TRBJ1-3	CASSAQVSSGNTIYF
TRBV20-1	TRBJ2-3	CSARVWSPVTDTQYF
TRBV3-1	TRBJ2-2	CASSQSGMDTGELFF
TRBV6-5	TRBJ2-1	CASSLQGFEQFF
TRBV6-2/TRBV6-3	TRBJ2-7	CASSYTRSYEQYF
TRBV5-1	TRBJ2-6	CASSLDPPVGSTGANVLTF
TRBV20-1	TRBJ1-2	CSAQTGAWVGYTF
TRBV5-1	TRBJ1-1	CASSFRGLGTEAFF
TRBV11-2	TRBJ1-2	CASSLGLDGHGYTF
TRBV5-1	TRBJ2-1	CASSREGRARGNEQFF
TRBV7-3	TRBJ2-5	CASSLKSGDETQYF
TRBV9	TRBJ2-1	CASSVGGTYNEQFF
TRBV6-5	TRBJ1-3	CASSYSSVLGNTIYF
TRBV20-1	TRBJ2-1	CSARERANRPYNEQFF
TRBV5-1	TRBJ2-3	CASSSTFLAGGPTDTQYF
TRBV7-3	TRBJ1-1	CASSSDRYTEAFF
TRBV11-2	TRBJ2-3	CASSLGLEGRNTQYF
TRBV4-2	TRBJ2-3	CASSQGQGVRTDTQYF
TRBV3-1	TRBJ1-1	CASSPGTGEAEAFF
TRBV24-1	TRBJ2-5	CATSDARAGGQETQYF
TRBV5-1	TRBJ1-3	CASSPGGSTGNTIYF